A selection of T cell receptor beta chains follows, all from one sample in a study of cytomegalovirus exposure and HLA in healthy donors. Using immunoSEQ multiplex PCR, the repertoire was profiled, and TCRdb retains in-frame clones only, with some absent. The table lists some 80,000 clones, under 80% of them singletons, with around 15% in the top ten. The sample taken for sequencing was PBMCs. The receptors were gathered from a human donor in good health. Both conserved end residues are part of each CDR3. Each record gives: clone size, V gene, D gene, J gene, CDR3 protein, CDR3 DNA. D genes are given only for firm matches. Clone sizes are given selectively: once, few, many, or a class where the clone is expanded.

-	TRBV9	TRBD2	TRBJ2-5	CASSVELAGQETQYF	TGTGCCAGCAGCGTAGAACTAGCGGGCCAAGAGACCCAGTACTTC
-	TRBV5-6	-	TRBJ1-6	CASSLFGDNSPLHF	TGTGCCAGCAGCTTGTTCGGGGATAATTCACCCCTCCACTTT
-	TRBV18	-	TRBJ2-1	CASSPSGAVEQFF	TGTGCCAGCTCACCCTCAGGGGCGGTTGAGCAGTTCTTC
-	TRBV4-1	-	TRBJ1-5	CASSQDVGLAQPQHF	TGCGCCAGCAGCCAAGATGTGGGGCTGGCTCAGCCCCAGCATTTT
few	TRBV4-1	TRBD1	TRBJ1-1	CASSQETGGAWMNTEAFF	TGCGCCAGCAGCCAAGAAACAGGGGGCGCGTGGATGAACACTGAAGCTTTCTTT
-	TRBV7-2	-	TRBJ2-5	CASSYARGSQETQYF	TGTGCCAGCAGCTATGCCCGGGGGAGCCAAGAGACCCAGTACTTC
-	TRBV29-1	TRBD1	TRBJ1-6	CSVQWGQRNSPLHF	TGCAGCGTTCAATGGGGACAGCGTAATTCACCCCTCCACTTT
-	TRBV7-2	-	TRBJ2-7	CASSLNGLYEQYF	TGTGCCAGCAGCTTAAACGGGTTGTACGAGCAGTACTTC
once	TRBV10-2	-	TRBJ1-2	CASSSQEGYGYTF	TGCGCCAGCAGTTCTCAGGAGGGCTATGGCTACACCTTC
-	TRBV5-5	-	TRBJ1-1	CASSLVAETEAFF	TGTGCCAGCAGCTTGGTGGCGGAGACTGAAGCTTTCTTT
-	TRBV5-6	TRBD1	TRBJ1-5	CASSLGGHQPQHF	TGTGCCAGCAGCTTAGGGGGCCATCAGCCCCAGCATTTT
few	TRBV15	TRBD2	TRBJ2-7	CATTLGGGATYEQYF	TGTGCCACCACCCTGGGCGGGGGAGCAACCTACGAGCAGTACTTC
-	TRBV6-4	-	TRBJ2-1	CASSDSGGRQFF	TGTGCCAGCAGTGACTCAGGGGGACGTCAGTTCTTC
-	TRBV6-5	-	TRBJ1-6	CASRAGGFNSPLHF	TGTGCCAGCAGAGCCGGGGGTTTCAATTCACCCCTCCACTTT
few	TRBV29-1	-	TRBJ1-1	CSVEVLRRGRAEAFF	TGCAGCGTTGAAGTCCTCCGACGAGGGAGGGCTGAAGCTTTCTTT
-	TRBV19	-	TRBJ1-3	CASSILGNTIYF	TGTGCCAGTAGTATACTCGGAAACACCATATATTTT
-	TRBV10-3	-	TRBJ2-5	CAISEIGGAGETQYF	TGTGCCATCAGTGAAATAGGCGGGGCGGGAGAGACCCAGTACTTC
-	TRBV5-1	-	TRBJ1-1	CASSWTRNTEAFF	TGCGCCAGCAGCTGGACAAGGAACACTGAAGCTTTCTTT
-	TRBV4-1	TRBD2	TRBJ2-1	CASSLAGGPGPNNEQFF	TGCGCCAGCAGCCTAGCGGGGGGGCCGGGGCCCAACAATGAGCAGTTCTTC
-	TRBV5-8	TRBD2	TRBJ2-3	CASSSRRSGGTDTQYF	TGTGCCAGCAGCTCACGCCGGAGCGGGGGCACAGATACGCAGTATTTT
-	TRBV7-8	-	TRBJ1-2	CASSVSGGVASINYGYTF	TGTGCCAGCAGCGTCTCCGGGGGGGTAGCGAGTATCAACTATGGCTACACCTTC
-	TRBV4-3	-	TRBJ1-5	CASSQDSRAAQHF	TGCGCCAGCAGCCAAGATTCGAGGGCAGCCCAGCATTTT
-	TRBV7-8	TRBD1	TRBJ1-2	CASSTDRGGYTF	TGTGCCAGCAGCACGGACAGGGGCGGCTACACCTTC
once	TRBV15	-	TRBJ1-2	CATSSDSNYGYTF	TGTGCCACCAGCAGCGACAGTAACTATGGCTACACCTTC
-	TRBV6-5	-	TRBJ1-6	CASSLTVVYNSPLHF	TGTGCCAGCAGCCTAACAGTGGTCTATAATTCACCCCTCCACTTT
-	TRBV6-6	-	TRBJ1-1	CASSYAGFSEAFF	TGTGCCAGCAGTTACGCGGGGTTTAGTGAAGCTTTCTTT
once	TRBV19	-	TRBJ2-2	CASSIGRGGTGELFF	TGTGCCAGTAGTATAGGAAGGGGAGGCACCGGGGAGCTGTTTTTT